Shown below are 2 T cell receptor beta chains from a single sample sequenced in a study of cytomegalovirus exposure and HLA in healthy donors. In the PCR, 60 Vbeta and 13 Jbeta primers were used. Profiled with immunoSEQ multiplex PCR; TCRdb holds only in-frame clones, not every one. The repertoire holds over 150,000 clones, around 80% seen once, with about 1.6% in the top ten. The sample taken for sequencing was PBMCs. The receptor source for this set is a girl aged 5-17 years in good health and CMV-seropositive.

V is TRBV6-6 and J is TRBJ1-1; D is unclear. Trimming removed 3 bases from V and 6 bases from J, with 14 bases in between. The CDR3 extends over 14 amino acids. CDR1 MNHNY and CDR2 SVGAGI come from the germline V gene (reference sequence). CDR3 sequence reads: CASSYEDPRAEAFF. The CDR3, as DNA: TGTGCCAGCAGTTATGAGGACCCGAGGGCTGAAGCTTTCTTT.

The chain has TRBV19 and TRBJ2-3; 7 nucleotides line up with TRBD2. Germline lookup yields CDR1 LNHDA and CDR2 SQIVND (reference sequence). V was clipped by 7 bases and J by 0 bases; unmatched bases: 7. This CDR3 comprises 15 residues. The DNA for the CDR3 is TGTGCCAGTAATTCCGGGACTACCAGCACAGATACGCAGTATTTT. Protein product: CASNSGTTSTDTQYF.